This is a list of T cell receptor beta chains from one sample in a study of CD8 T cells in Susac syndrome. TCRdb re-derived calls from the immunoSEQ multiplex PCR reads in MiXCR, one entry per CDR3 protein. In the table there are 110,000 to 150,000 distinct CDR3 sequences, approximately 95% of which are singletons. Sequenced input: CD4+ T cells from PBMCs. All receptors come from a human donor with Susac syndrome. CDR3s leave out the opening cysteine and the closing phenylalanine or tryptophan. A D gene is named only where the DNA matches it firmly. Only some rows state a clone size, as once, few, many or a class for expanded clones.

cdr3_aa j_call clone_size d_call v_call
ASSFDPTTEAF TRBJ1-1 . . TRBV7-9
ASSRPDGQGETSGSTDEQF TRBJ2-1 . TRBD2 TRBV7-3
ASSLQSGKGMNTEAF TRBJ1-1 . . TRBV4-1
ASSGEFTDTQY TRBJ2-3 . . TRBV25-1
SASRGVGWDTEAF TRBJ1-1 . . TRBV20-1
AISLAGGQETQY TRBJ2-5 . TRBD2 TRBV10-3
ASSYRDEQF TRBJ2-1 . . TRBV12-3/TRBV12-4
ASKRGLPQETQY TRBJ2-5 . . TRBV7-2
ASSQDRHDEQY TRBJ2-7 . . TRBV3-1
ATSRGQGLEETQY TRBJ2-5 once TRBD1 TRBV15
ASSPLGRSAEAF TRBJ1-1 . . TRBV3-1
ASSLGSGGVGETQY TRBJ2-5 . TRBD2 TRBV7-6
ASSSTSVGSDTQY TRBJ2-3 . TRBD2 TRBV5-4
ASSFYDRGVGEQY TRBJ2-7 . TRBD1 TRBV7-9
ASSLAPGWYQETQY TRBJ2-5 . . TRBV5-6
ASSPGAITLTEQY TRBJ2-7 . . TRBV3-1
ASSQGRLEPQH TRBJ1-5 . . TRBV13
ASSLAGSSTVH TRBJ2-7 . . TRBV5-1
SVGIAGVGVGELF TRBJ2-2 . TRBD2 TRBV29-1
ATSRGKPPGGDYGYT TRBJ1-2 . TRBD1 TRBV15
ASSPTGTGTEKLF TRBJ1-4 . TRBD1 TRBV7-9
ASSKASALKGYT TRBJ1-2 . . TRBV2
ASSPYPGTVNTEAF TRBJ1-1 . . TRBV12-3/TRBV12-4
SGGQVLHNEQF TRBJ2-1 . TRBD1 TRBV29-1